This entry is about one T cell receptor beta chain. Its antigen remains unidentified. Base qualities are not provided; no much larger clone lies one nucleotide away. This sample is drawn from a study of blood T cell repertoires in COVID-19 (dated by TCRdb to between 2020 and 2021). Notes on the research overall: The collaborator samples originated in the United States, Italy and Spain and spanned the acute and convalescent phases of COVID-19. The material from the prospective study consisted of cDNA or gDNA derived from T cells, B-cell-depleted T cells, or PBMCs. The dataset comprised deeply sampled blood TCRbeta repertoires from subjects exposed to, actively infected with, or recovered from COVID-19. A freely available public database, intended as a resource for researchers studying the immune response to SARS-CoV-2, is where the repertoires were released. The samples were drawn from two sources: the first 160 participants of the ongoing ImmuneRACE study, and 1,000 to 1,500 subjects contributed by 6 global collaborators. The sample metadata nearly always contained a de-identified subject ID, COVID-19 status, age in years and sex. Where HLA class I and class II types were available, the types were taken from metadata supplied by the sample provider, not from assay-based typing. The study at large found these results: The quantity of clinical and demographic metadata differed by source and by participant and was supplied without curation.

In the prospective study, participants were roughly 18 to 100 years old, resided in about two dozen geographic areas of the United States, and were enrolled through a virtual design. In the prospective study, participants were assigned to cohorts based on the clinical history participants reported in a screening survey and a study questionnaire. In the prospective study, mobile phlebotomists collected whole blood, serum and a nasopharyngeal or oropharyngeal swab from each participant. Over an approximately 2-month period, participants in the prospective study had the option of providing additional blood draws and questionnaires. Before DNA extraction, prospective study blood samples were shipped either frozen or at room temperature. As encoded in the germline V gene, CDR1 is SGHDT while CDR2 is YYEEEE. At the junction V is shortened by 3 bases and J by 2 bases; bases outside the gene matches: 16. Including cysteine and phenylalanine, the CDR3 has 19 amino acids. The read is trimmed to its CDR3 DNA, 57 bases read in frame from base 1.

TCRbeta CDR3 regions were amplified from genomic DNA by means of the immunoSEQ Assay, a bias-controlled multiplex PCR. Turning to the authors' computational methods: The number of nucleated cells in each sample was estimated by amplification of reference gene primers within the assay. To quantify the absolute abundance of each unique TCRbeta CDR3 rearrangement, sequence reads were collapsed and filtered. Productive Simpson clonality was computed per sample as the square root of Simpson's diversity index over productive rearrangements. Not all clones reach the TCRdb copy of this immuneACCESS table, which keeps in-frame sequences only. Checked studies attribute under half of the gap to unresolved V genes and leave the rest unexplained. V, J and clone size reflect that table, while D and trimming were determined from the DNA. Present in this sample are some 190,000 clones, around 82% of which were seen just once. The ten biggest clones cover approximately 4.3% of the sample.

The sequence derives from a young man with acute COVID-19. The chain uses TRBV5-6 and TRBJ1-2, with 10 central nucleotides matching TRBD1. The specimen was PBMCs or T cells enriched from blood (not recorded which). The nucleotide sequence reads as follows: TGTGCCAGCAGCTCCTCAAGACTGAACCCGACAGGGGGCAACTATGGCTACACCTTC. The resulting protein is CASSSSRLNPTGGNYGYTF.